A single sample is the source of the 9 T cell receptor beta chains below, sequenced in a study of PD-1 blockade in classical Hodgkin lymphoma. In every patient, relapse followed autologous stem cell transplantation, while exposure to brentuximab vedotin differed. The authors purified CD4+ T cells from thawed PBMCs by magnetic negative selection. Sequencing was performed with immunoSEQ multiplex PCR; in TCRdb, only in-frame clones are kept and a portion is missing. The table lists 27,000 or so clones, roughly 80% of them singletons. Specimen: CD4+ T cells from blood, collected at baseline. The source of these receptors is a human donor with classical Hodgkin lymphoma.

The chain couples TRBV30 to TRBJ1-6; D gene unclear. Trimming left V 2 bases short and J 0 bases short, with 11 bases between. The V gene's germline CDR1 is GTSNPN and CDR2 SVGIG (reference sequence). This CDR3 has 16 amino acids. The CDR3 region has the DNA TGTGCCTGGAGTCTCGGTGGGTTCTCCTATAATTCACCCCTCCACTTT. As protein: CAWSLGGFSYNSPLHF.

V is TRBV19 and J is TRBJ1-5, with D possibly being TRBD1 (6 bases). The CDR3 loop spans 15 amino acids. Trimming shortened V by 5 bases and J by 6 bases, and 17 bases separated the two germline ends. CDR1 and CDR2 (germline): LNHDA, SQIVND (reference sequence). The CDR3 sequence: CASSRGQTSVQPQHF. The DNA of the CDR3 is TGTGCCAGTAGTCGAGGACAGACATCGGTTCAGCCCCAGCATTTT. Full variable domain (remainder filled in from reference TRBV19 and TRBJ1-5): DGGITQSPKYLFRKEGQNVTLSCEQNLNHDAMYWYRQDPGQGLRLIYYSQIVNDFQKGDIAEGYSVSREKKESFPLTVTSAQKNPTAFYLCASSRGQTSVQPQHFGDGTRLSIL.

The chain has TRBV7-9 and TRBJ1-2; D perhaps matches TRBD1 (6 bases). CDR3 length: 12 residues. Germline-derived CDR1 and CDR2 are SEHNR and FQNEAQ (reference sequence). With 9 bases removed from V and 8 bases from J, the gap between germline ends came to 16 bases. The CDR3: CASKGGSMGYTF. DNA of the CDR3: TGTGCCAGTAAGGGGGGATCGATGGGCTACACCTTC.

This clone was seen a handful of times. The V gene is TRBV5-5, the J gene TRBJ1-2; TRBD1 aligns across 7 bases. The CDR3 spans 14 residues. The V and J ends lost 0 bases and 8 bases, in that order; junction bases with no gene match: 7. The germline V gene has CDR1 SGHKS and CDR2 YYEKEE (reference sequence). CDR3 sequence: CASSLVGQERGYTF. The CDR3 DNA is TGTGCCAGCAGCTTGGTAGGACAGGAGCGGGGCTACACCTTC. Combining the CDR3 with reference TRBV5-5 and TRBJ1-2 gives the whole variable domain DAGVTQSPTHLIKTRGQQVTLRCSPISGHKSVSWYQQVLGQGPQFIFQYYEKEERGRGNFPDRFSARQFPNYSSELNVNALLLGDSALYLCASSLVGQERGYTFGSGTRLTVV.

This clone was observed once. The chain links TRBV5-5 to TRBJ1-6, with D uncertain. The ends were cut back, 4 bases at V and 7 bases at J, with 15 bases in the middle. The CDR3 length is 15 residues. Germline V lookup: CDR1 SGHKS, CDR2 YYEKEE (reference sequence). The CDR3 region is CASSHGRPGNSPLHF. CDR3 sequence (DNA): TGTGCCAGCAGCCACGGTCGTCCGGGAAATTCACCCCTCCACTTT.

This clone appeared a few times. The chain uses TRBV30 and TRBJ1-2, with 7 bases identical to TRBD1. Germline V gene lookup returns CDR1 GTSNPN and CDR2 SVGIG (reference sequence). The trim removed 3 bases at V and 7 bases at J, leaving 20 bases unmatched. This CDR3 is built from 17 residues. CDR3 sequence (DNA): TGTGCCTGGAGCCGAGCTCTGAGACAGGGAAGGAAGAGTGGCTACACCTTC. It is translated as CAWSRALRQGRKSGYTF.

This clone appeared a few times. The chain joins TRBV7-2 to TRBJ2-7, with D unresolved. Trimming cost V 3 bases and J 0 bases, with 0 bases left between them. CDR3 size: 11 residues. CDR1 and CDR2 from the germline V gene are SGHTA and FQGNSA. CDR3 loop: CASSFSYEQYF. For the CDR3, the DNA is TGTGCCAGCAGCTTCTCCTACGAGCAGTACTTC. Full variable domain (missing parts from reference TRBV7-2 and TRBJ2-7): GAGVSQSPSNKVTEKGKDVELRCDPISGHTALYWYRQSLGQGLEFLIYFQGNSAPDKSGLPSDRFSAERTGGSVSTLTIQRTQQEDSAVYLCASSFSYEQYFGPGTRLTVT.

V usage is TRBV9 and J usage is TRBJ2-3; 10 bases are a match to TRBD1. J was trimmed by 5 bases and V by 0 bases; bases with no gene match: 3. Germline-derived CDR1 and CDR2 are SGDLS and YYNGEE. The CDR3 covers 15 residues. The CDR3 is CASSVGQGAGDTQYF. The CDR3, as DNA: TGTGCCAGCAGCGTAGGACAGGGGGCGGGAGATACGCAGTATTTT. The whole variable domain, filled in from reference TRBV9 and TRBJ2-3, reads DSGVTQTPKHLITATGQRVTLRCSPRSGDLSVYWYQQSLDQGLQFLIQYYNGEERAKGNILERFSAQQFPDLHSELNLSSLELGDSALYFCASSVGQGAGDTQYFGPGTRLTVL.

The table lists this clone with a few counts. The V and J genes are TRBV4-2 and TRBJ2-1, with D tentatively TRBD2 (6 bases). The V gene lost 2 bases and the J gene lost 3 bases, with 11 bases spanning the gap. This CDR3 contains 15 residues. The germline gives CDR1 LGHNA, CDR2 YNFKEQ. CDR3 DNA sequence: TGTGCCAGCAGCCAACTAGCGACAAACTACAATGAGCAGTTCTTC. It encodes CASSQLATNYNEQFF.